The 14 T cell receptor beta chains in this list originate from one sample, sequenced in a study of T cell clonality in common variable immunodeficiency. The table came from immunoSEQ multiplex PCR; TCRdb's copy has only in-frame clones and leaves some out. The sample shows about 28,000 clones, none of them appearing just once. The sample consisted of peripheral blood mononuclear cells. The receptor set was obtained from a person between 18 and 75 years old in good health.

The table lists this clone with many counts. With the read ending 3 residues before the CDR3 end, the germline J gene is used to fill in that end. V and J are TRBV2 and TRBJ2-6, with D perhaps TRBD1 (6 bases). The length of the CDR3 is 17 residues. V was shortened by 10 bases and J by 0 bases, with 19 bases between the two germline ends. CDR1 is SNHLY, CDR2 FYNNEI, per germline. CDR3 bases read: TGTGCCAACCTACGGGACACCTCCCTCTCTGGGGCCAACGTC. It is translated as CANLRDTSLSGANV. The full CDR3 sequence reads CANLRDTSLSGANVLTF.

A few counts support this clone. The read falls 3 residues short of the CDR3 end, and the missing part is taken from the germline J gene. The rearrangement links TRBV19 to TRBJ1-5; 12 bases map to TRBD1. The CDR3 length is 14 residues. V was clipped by 6 bases and J by 6 bases; unmatched bases: 3. Germline V gene sequence: CDR1 LNHDA, CDR2 SQIVND (reference sequence). Partial CDR3 DNA: TGTGCCAGTAGCGGGACAGGGGGCCTTCAGCCC. Its translation is CASSGTGGLQP. The whole CDR3 is CASSGTGGLQPQHF.

Many counts were recorded for this clone. The DNA ends 3 residues before the CDR3 does, and the rest of the CDR3 is filled in from the germline J gene. The V call is TRBV10-3, the J call TRBJ1-3, with 7 bases fitting TRBD1. With 3 bases clipped from V and 4 bases from J, the junction kept 6 bases outside the gene matches. Looked up from germline, CDR1 is ENHRY and CDR2 is SYGVKD. The CDR3 length is 15 residues. The part of the CDR3 DNA that was read is TGTGCCATCAGTGACCCAGGACAGGTGGGAAACACC. Amino acid sequence: CAISDPGQVGNT. The CDR3 in its entirety is CAISDPGQVGNTIYF.

This clone was counted many times. The sequence runs out 3 residues before the end of the CDR3; the remainder is reconstructed from the germline J gene. V usage is TRBV4-1 and J usage is TRBJ2-7, with unresolved D. The ends were cut back, 0 bases at V and 3 bases at J, with 9 bases in the middle. CDR1 MGHRA and CDR2 YSYEKL come from the germline V gene. This CDR3 is 14 amino acids long. CDR3 bases read: TGCGCCAGCAGCCAAGAAAACCTAAACTACGAG. This encodes CASSQENLNYE. The whole CDR3 reads CASSQENLNYEQYF.

There are many counts of this clone. The read halts 3 residues ahead of the CDR3 end, with the missing end drawn from the germline J gene. This chain links TRBV7-3 with TRBJ2-3, with D maybe TRBD2 (6 bases). This CDR3 is built from 13 residues. V was shortened by 1 base and J by 6 bases, with 8 bases between the two germline ends. Germline loops: CDR1 SGHTA, CDR2 FQGTGA. The CDR3 loop is CASSLMSGDTQYF. The sequenced CDR3 bases are TGTGCCAGCAGCTTAATGAGCGGGGATACG.

This clone was counted at least ten times. The DNA ends 3 residues before the CDR3 does, and the rest of the CDR3 is filled in from the germline J gene. V is TRBV18 and J is TRBJ2-1; 9 bases match TRBD2. This CDR3 spans 14 amino acids. Germline CDR1 reads KGHSH; CDR2 reads LQKENI. The junction had 4 bases not matched to a gene; V was cut back by 6 bases and J by 4 bases. The sequenced CDR3 bases are TGTGCCAGCTCCCCAGCGGGGGGTTACAATGAG. Amino acid sequence: CASSPAGGYNE. The entire CDR3 is CASSPAGGYNEQFF.

The table lists this clone with many counts. The missing CDR3 end, 3 residues past where the read stops, is filled in from the germline J gene. The chain is built from TRBV5-1 and TRBJ2-1, with 7 nucleotides matching TRBD2. This CDR3 has 16 residues. The ends lost 5 bases at V and 6 bases at J; junction bases unmatched: 14. Germline V gene sequence: CDR1 SGHRS, CDR2 YFSETQ. The CDR3 bases that were read are TGCGCCAGCAGATACATACTCGGGGGGAGGTTCAATGAG. It yields the protein CASRYILGGRFNE. The whole CDR3 is CASRYILGGRFNEQFF.

The table lists this clone with many counts. The read ends 3 residues early relative to the CDR3; the germline J gene fills the gap. The genes are TRBV20-1 and TRBJ2-2; TRBD2 agrees at 10 bases. The germline CDR1 and CDR2 sequences are DFQATT and SNEGSKA (reference sequence). Trimming removed 3 bases from V and 3 bases from J; junction bases left unmatched: 10. The CDR3 runs to 17 residues. This CDR3 reads CSARATSGALHTGELFF. The CDR3 DNA, read in part, is TGCAGTGCTAGGGCAACTAGCGGGGCCCTCCACACCGGGGAG.

Comments on this clone: Read data end 3 residues before the CDR3 end; the end is taken from the germline J gene. This chain links TRBV19 with TRBJ2-3; 9 nucleotides line up with TRBD2. The CDR3 sequence is 17 residues long. Germline V gene sequence: CDR1 LNHDA, CDR2 SQIVND (reference sequence). Here the CDR3 reads CASTLIAGEPLGETQYF. The CDR3 DNA, read in part, is TGTGCCAGTACCTTAATAGCGGGGGAGCCACTTGGGGAGACG.

This clone was seen only a few times. Read data end 3 residues before the CDR3 end; the end is taken from the germline J gene. The V call is TRBV19, the J call TRBJ2-5; D may be TRBD1 (5 bases). This CDR3 contains 13 residues. Trimming shortened V by 7 bases and J by 3 bases, and 12 bases separated the two germline ends. CDR1 is LNHDA and CDR2 is SQIVND in the germline V gene (reference sequence). CDR3 amino acids: CASMAGKEETQYF. CDR3 DNA (partial): TGTGCCAGTATGGCAGGGAAGGAAGAGACC.

On this clone itself: Read coverage stops 3 residues before the CDR3 terminus; the germline J gene supplies the remainder. The chain has TRBV11-3 and TRBJ2-3; possibly TRBD1 for D (5 bases). V lost 0 bases and J lost 3, with 10 bases in between. Germline CDR1 reads SGHNT; CDR2 reads YENEEA. CDR3 length: 15 amino acids. The CDR3 sequence: CASSLDGRVTDTQYF. The sequenced CDR3 bases are TGTGCCAGCAGCTTAGATGGCAGGGTAACAGATACG.

This clone has only a few counts. The observed sequence ends 3 residues before the CDR3 terminus, with the missing tail filled in from the germline J gene. The chain links TRBV6-2 or TRBV6-3 to TRBJ2-1; the match to TRBD2 covers 7 bases. V shed 6 bases and J 0 bases; nucleotides not matched to a gene: 5. The CDR3 extends over 15 amino acids. Germline V gene sequence: CDR1 MNHEY, CDR2 SVGEGT. The sequenced part of the CDR3 DNA is TGTGCCAGCAGGAAGAGCGGGAACTCCTACAATGAG. Translating it yields CASRKSGNSYNE. The whole CDR3 reads CASRKSGNSYNEQFF.

This clone was found many times. The read halts 3 residues ahead of the CDR3 end, with the missing end drawn from the germline J gene. This chain links TRBV20-1 with TRBJ2-4; 9 bases line up with TRBD2. The CDR3 loop spans 15 amino acids. CDR1 and CDR2 (germline): DFQATT, SNEGSKA (reference sequence). The V and J ends lost 4 bases and 0 bases, in that order; junction bases with no gene match: 4. The chain's CDR3 is CSAKLAGLAKNIQYF. Partial CDR3 DNA: TGCAGTGCTAAGCTAGCGGGGCTAGCCAAAAACATT.

In this sample, this clone turned up a few times. The read falls 3 residues short of the CDR3 end, and the missing part is taken from the germline J gene. J is TRBJ1-1 and V is TRBV7-2; 7 bases are a match to TRBD1. J lost 3 bases, V lost 4 bases, and 8 bases had no gene match. Germline-derived CDR1 and CDR2 are SGHTA and FQGNSA. This CDR3 comprises 15 residues. The DNA read from the CDR3 is TGTGCCAGCAGCTCCAGGGGGACAGCCTACACTGAA. It codes for CASSSRGTAYTE. The entire CDR3 reads CASSSRGTAYTEAFF.